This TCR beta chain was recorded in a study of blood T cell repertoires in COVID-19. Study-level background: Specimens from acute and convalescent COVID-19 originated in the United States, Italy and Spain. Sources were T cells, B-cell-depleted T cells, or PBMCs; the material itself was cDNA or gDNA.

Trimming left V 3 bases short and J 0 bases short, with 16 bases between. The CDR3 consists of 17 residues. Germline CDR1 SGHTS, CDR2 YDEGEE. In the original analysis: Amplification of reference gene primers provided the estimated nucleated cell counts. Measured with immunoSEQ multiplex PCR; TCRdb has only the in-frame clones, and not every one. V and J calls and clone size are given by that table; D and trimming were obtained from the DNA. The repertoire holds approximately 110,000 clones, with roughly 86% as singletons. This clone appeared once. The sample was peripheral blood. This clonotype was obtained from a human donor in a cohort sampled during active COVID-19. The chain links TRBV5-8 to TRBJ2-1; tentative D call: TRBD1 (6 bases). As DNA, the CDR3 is TGTGCCAGCAGCTGGGGACAAGGACTTCACTCCTACAATGAGCAGTTCTTC. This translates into CASSWGQGLHSYNEQFF.